Listed below are T cell receptor beta chains from one sample, sequenced in a study of blood T cells in healthy people across ages. TCRdb passed the 5' RACE reads through MiXCR, listing each CDR3 protein once. The sample records roughly 2 million distinct CDR3 sequences, about 50% being singletons. Sequencing was performed on blood. Every receptor here comes from a woman aged 40 to 50 in good health. Both conserved end residues are trimmed from each CDR3.

>TRBV7-3
ASRGGADHNEQF
>TRBV4-2
ASSLWGAGGVTDTQY
>TRBV27
ASNGGRNSPLH
>TRBV20-1
SAKGEAGGIYGYT
>TRBV7-2
ASSPEESTNEKLF
>TRBV4-1
ASSQDRASGGTNEQF
>TRBV6-6
ASSTGLAGSGTDTQY
>TRBV5-5
ASSLPGTGADTQY
>TRBV20-1
SARPSARTGVCYEQF
>TRBV4-2
ASSQGATSTDTQY